Following are 23 T cell receptor beta chains from one sample sequenced in a study of blood T cell repertoires in COVID-19. TCRdb's copy holds only in-frame clones and misses some; the assay was immunoSEQ multiplex PCR. The repertoire holds approximately 60,000 clones, approximately 80% seen once, with about 18% in the top ten. The sequenced sample was peripheral blood. All receptors derive from a man aged 55 to 70 with acute or convalescent COVID-19.

This clone was seen only a few times. The chain employs TRBV3-1 (or the pseudogene TRBV3-2) and TRBJ2-7; the D is unclear. Germline CDR1 is LGHDT and CDR2 is YNNKEL (reference sequence). This CDR3 has 14 residues. The V and J ends lost 4 bases and 3 bases respectively, with 13 bases between them. CDR3 amino acids: CASSPAAVRYEQYF. CDR3 nucleotide sequence: TGTGCCAGCAGCCCGGCGGCGGTCCGCTACGAGCAGTACTTC.

The gene calls are TRBV7-2 and TRBJ2-2, with 8 bases lining up with TRBD2. The junction had 13 bases not matched to a gene; V was cut back by 5 bases and J by 2 bases. CDR3 size: 18 residues. CDR1 is SGHTA and CDR2 is FQGNSA in the germline V gene. CDR3 DNA: TGTGCCAGCAGCCTCAAGCGGGGGCGCATAGGTAACACCGGGGAGCTGTTTTTT. This sequence encodes CASSLKRGRIGNTGELFF. Full variable domain (outside the CDR3, taken from reference TRBV7-2 and TRBJ2-2): GAGVSQSPSNKVTEKGKDVELRCDPISGHTALYWYRQSLGQGLEFLIYFQGNSAPDKSGLPSDRFSAERTGGSVSTLTIQRTQQEDSAVYLCASSLKRGRIGNTGELFFGEGSRLTVL.

This clone appeared a few times. The chain has TRBV5-1 and TRBJ1-4, with TRBD1 identical over 8 bases. Germline trimming cut 4 bases from V and 7 bases from J; bases unmatched to any gene: 21. The CDR3 has 19 residues. Looked up from germline, CDR1 is SGHRS and CDR2 is YFSETQ. The CDR3 sequence: CASSPDLDRDGLKGEKLFF. CDR3 nucleotide sequence: TGCGCCAGCAGCCCGGACCTGGACAGGGATGGCTTAAAGGGTGAAAAACTGTTTTTT.

This chain joins TRBV10-1 and TRBJ2-7; 11 nucleotides align to TRBD2. CDR3 length: 15 amino acids. Germline V gene lookup returns CDR1 WNHNN and CDR2 SYGVQD (reference sequence). Trimming took 0 bases from V and 5 from J; bases not matched to a gene: 3. CDR3 DNA: TGCGCCAGCAGTGAGTCTATAGCGGGAGGGGACGAGCAGTACTTC. Translation gives CASSESIAGGDEQYF.

In its sample, this clone was seen a few times. The chain is built from TRBV5-1 and TRBJ2-7; D remains unclear. Trimming took 1 base from V and 3 from J, leaving 8 bases between them. From germline, CDR1 is SGHRS and CDR2 YFSETQ. The CDR3 spans 13 residues. CDR3 in DNA: TGCGCCAGCAGCTTGAGCCAGGACTACGAGCAGTACTTC. This gives the protein CASSLSQDYEQYF.

This chain connects TRBV27 to TRBJ2-3, with 10 bases matching TRBD2. V shed 4 bases and J 7 bases; nucleotides not matched to a gene: 8. This CDR3 is 15 amino acids long. Germline CDR1 reads MNHEY; CDR2 reads SMNVEV (reference sequence). Written as DNA, the CDR3 is TGTGCCAGCAGTTCGGGACTAGCGAGGGGGCATACGCAGTATTTT. Its protein is CASSSGLARGHTQYF.

V and J are TRBV2 and TRBJ2-1; possible D gene TRBD2, 5 bases. This CDR3 contains 13 residues. Per the germline V gene, CDR1 is SNHLY and CDR2 is FYNNEI. The V gene lost 2 bases and the J gene lost 10 bases, with 12 bases spanning the gap. The chain's CDR3 is CASSEPSGGEQFF. The CDR3 DNA reads as TGTGCCAGCAGTGAACCCTCGGGCGGGGAGCAGTTCTTC.

The chain employs TRBV18 and TRBJ2-7; D may be TRBD1 (5 bases). Trimming removed 5 bases from V and 5 bases from J, with 16 bases in between. Germline V CDR1 and CDR2: KGHSH, LQKENI. The CDR3 extends over 14 amino acids. The DNA for the CDR3 is TGTGCCAGCTCAAGAGGCGGACATTCGAACGAGCAGTACTTC. It translates to CASSRGGHSNEQYF.

The genes are TRBV6-6 and TRBJ1-1; D may be TRBD1 (5 bases). The CDR3 extends over 12 amino acids. The germline CDR1 and CDR2 sequences are MNHNY and SVGAGI (reference sequence). The V gene lost 4 bases and the J gene lost 4 bases, with 7 bases spanning the gap. CDR3 in amino acids: CASSSQGTEAFF. The DNA for the CDR3 is TGTGCCAGCAGTTCTCAGGGCACTGAAGCTTTCTTT.

This sequence joins TRBV19 and TRBJ2-7; no reliable D call. V lost 5 bases, J lost 0 bases, and 5 bases lay in between. In germline, CDR1 is LNHDA, CDR2 SQIVND (reference sequence). There are 12 residues in the CDR3. CDR3 nucleotide sequence: TGTGCCAGTAGTTCAGACTCCTACGAGCAGTACTTC. Translated: CASSSDSYEQYF.

This clone was seen more than once but under ten times. The chain is built from TRBV19 and TRBJ1-5, with TRBD1 matching 9 bases. The CDR3 totals 13 residues. J was trimmed by 4 bases and V by 7 bases; bases with no gene match: 2. Looked up from germline, CDR1 is LNHDA and CDR2 is SQIVND (reference sequence). CDR3 loop: CASKDRGNQPQHF. The CDR3, as DNA: TGTGCCAGTAAGGACAGGGGAAATCAGCCCCAGCATTTT.

This clone was seen only a few times. The chain is built from TRBV10-2 and TRBJ2-7, with D unclear. CDR1 is WSHSY, CDR2 SAAADI, per germline. This CDR3 comprises 11 residues. V was trimmed by 3 bases and J by 4 bases, leaving 4 bases between them. CDR3 in amino acids: CASSEAYEQYF. The CDR3 DNA is TGCGCCAGCAGTGAAGCGTACGAGCAGTACTTC.

The chain has TRBV3-1 (or the pseudogene TRBV3-2) and TRBJ2-7, with TRBD1 as a possible D gene (5 bases). Germline V CDR1 and CDR2: LGHDT, YNNKEL (reference sequence). V was clipped by 3 bases and J by 8 bases, with 11 bases between them. This CDR3 region has 12 residues. CDR3 region: CASSQVDRKQYF. CDR3 in DNA: TGTGCCAGCAGCCAGGTCGACAGAAAGCAGTACTTC.

V usage is TRBV6-5 and J usage is TRBJ1-4; D gene ambiguous. CDR3 length: 13 amino acids. Trimming took off 7 bases at V and 8 bases at J, with 14 bases between the two ends. The germline CDR1 and CDR2 sequences are MNHEY and SVGAGI. This CDR3 reads CASTEGSFEKLFF. The CDR3 bases are TGTGCCAGCACGGAGGGTAGCTTCGAAAAACTGTTTTTT.

V gene TRBV7-8 combines with J gene TRBJ1-5; D remains unclear. The CDR3 contains 17 residues. CDR1 and CDR2 from the germline V gene are SGHVS and FQNEAQ. Trimming left V 2 bases short and J 0 bases short, with 14 bases between. The CDR3 reads CASSLKSAVNSNQPQHF. The CDR3 region has the DNA TGTGCCAGCAGCTTAAAATCCGCAGTAAATAGCAATCAGCCCCAGCATTTT.

This clone was seen once. The chain carries TRBV7-2 and TRBJ2-1; D possibly corresponds to TRBD1 (5 bases). Germline V lookup: CDR1 SGHTA, CDR2 FQGNSA. Trimming removed 7 bases at V and 4 bases at J, with 8 bases between. This CDR3 region has 12 residues. CDR3 coding DNA: TGTGCCAGCACCAAGGGGTACAATGAGCAGTTCTTC. Protein sequence: CASTKGYNEQFF.

The gene calls are TRBV5-6 and TRBJ1-5; no firm D call. The germline V gene has CDR1 SGHDT and CDR2 YYEEEE. Trimming left V 0 bases short and J 4 bases short, with 11 bases between. The CDR3 extends over 15 amino acids. CDR3 loop: CASSLVGQRNQPQHF. DNA of the CDR3: TGTGCCAGCAGCTTGGTTGGTCAGCGAAATCAGCCCCAGCATTTT.

This sequence joins TRBV3-1 (or the pseudogene TRBV3-2) and TRBJ2-1; TRBD2 matches 8 bases. There are 16 residues in the CDR3. CDR1 LGHDT and CDR2 YNNKEL come from the germline V gene (reference sequence). V lost 3 bases and J lost 7; bases outside the gene matches: 11. The CDR3 here is CASSQGSAGGRNEQFF. The CDR3, as DNA: TGTGCCAGCAGCCAGGGTTCGGCGGGAGGCCGTAATGAGCAGTTCTTC.

The V call is TRBV6-5, the J call TRBJ1-1; D is ambiguous. Looked up from germline, CDR1 is MNHEY and CDR2 is SVGAGI. This CDR3 has 12 residues. Trimming cost V 8 bases and J 1 base, with 8 bases left between them. The CDR3 sequence is CASRVRNTEAFF. CDR3 bases: TGTGCCAGCCGGGTGAGGAACACTGAAGCTTTCTTT.

The rearrangement links TRBV11-2 to TRBJ2-7, with 7 bases aligning to TRBD2. In germline, CDR1 is SGHAT, CDR2 FQNNGV. V shed 4 bases and J 0 bases; nucleotides not matched to a gene: 3. This CDR3 has 14 amino acids. The CDR3 sequence is CASSSRLASYEQYF. Here the CDR3 DNA reads TGTGCCAGCAGCTCTCGACTAGCCTCCTACGAGCAGTACTTC.

This clone was observed a single time. The chain has TRBV6-5 and TRBJ2-5, with 7 bases fitting TRBD1. The CDR3 is 14 amino acids. The V gene end was trimmed by 5 bases and the J gene end by 5 bases; junction bases not matched to a gene: 8. The germline V gene has CDR1 MNHEY and CDR2 SVGAGI. Here the CDR3 reads CASSTPGQWETQYF. The CDR3 DNA reads as TGTGCCAGCAGTACCCCGGGACAGTGGGAGACCCAGTACTTC.

V usage is TRBV10-3 and J usage is TRBJ1-6; D might be TRBD1 (5 bases). CDR1 is ENHRY, CDR2 SYGVKD, per germline. V lost 2 bases and J lost 9, with 14 bases in between. The CDR3 has 15 amino acids. The CDR3 spells CAISEDSGRGSPLHF. CDR3 sequence (DNA): TGTGCCATCAGTGAGGACTCAGGGAGGGGTTCACCCCTCCACTTT.

The chain employs TRBV28 and TRBJ1-1; 8 bases map to TRBD1. Germline V lookup: CDR1 MDHEN, CDR2 SYDVKM. V shed 6 bases, J shed 5 bases, and the junction held 8 bases outside the gene matches. The CDR3 length is 14 residues. The CDR3 is CASRAGGSWTEAFF. In nucleotides, the CDR3 is TGTGCCAGCAGAGCAGGGGGCTCTTGGACTGAAGCTTTCTTT. The complete variable domain, with remaining parts taken from reference TRBV28 and TRBJ1-1, reads DVKVTQSSRYLVKRTGEKVFLECVQDMDHENMFWYRQDPGLGLRLIYFSYDVKMKEKGDIPEGYSVSREKKERFSLILESASTNQTSMYLCASRAGGSWTEAFFGQGTRLTVV.